This T cell receptor (beta chain) is from a study of cytomegalovirus exposure and HLA in healthy donors (dated 2017 in TCRdb). About the full investigation: An earlier analysis of roughly 570 of the donors reported 276 Gb of sequence data and roughly 120 million unique TCR beta sequences obtained from approximately 180 million T cells. A separate validation cohort of 100 to 150 different subjects was used in addition to the roughly 670-subject first cohort. Donor age, sex, ethnicity and CMV serostatus were collected together with the repertoire data. About 300 gigabases of sequencing data and 78 million or so unique TCR sequences were included in an early release covering about 620 HLA-typed donors. The study aimed to test whether signatures of past pathogen exposure could be identified by cataloging public T cell receptors. High-throughput TCR immunosequencing, statistical association of individual TCRs with disease status, and machine learning were combined to predict cytomegalovirus infection status. HLA typing included class I and class II loci at four-digit resolution. The number of typed donors differed by locus: roughly 620-630 for A, B, C, DRB1 and DQB1; some 500 for DQA1; some 590 for DPA1; and 400 to 480 for DPB1. Genome-wide SNP genotypes for about three fifths of the 666 donors were used in a later genetic analysis, which treated that subset as a discovery cohort. An earlier analysis of some 500 of the donors used high-throughput TCR beta sequencing to judge whether each TCR beta V gene segment behaved as functional or pseudogenic. In the later analysis, no new phenotypic data were used to find candidate immune exposures; instead, reliance was placed on TCR beta sequences and their occurrence across donors. Every discovery cohort repertoire had been produced on one sequencing platform. Among under 450 genotyped donors of the cohort, an average of roughly 240,000 unique TCR beta nucleotide sequences were sequenced per donor, roughly 18% of them non-productive. Of the roughly 400 genotyped donors, 70% to 90% were placed in the genetic ancestry cluster associated with self-reported Caucasian donors. About five DR-DQ haplotypes were treated as single units for association and clustering because of strong linkage in the cohort. To study patterns of TCR occurrence, a later analysis re-analyzed previously published TCR beta repertoires from several hundred donors and added high-resolution HLA genotyping. The study used immunosequencing to profile the T cell repertoires of 666 subjects and linked those repertoires to cytomegalovirus serostatus.

Library preparation employed the immunoSEQ multiplex PCR assay. For the multiplex PCR, a mixture combining 60 forward primers for TCR Vbeta segments and 13 reverse primers for TCR Jbeta segments was used. A multiplex PCR assay on genomic DNA amplified the CDR3 region of rearranged TCR beta genes. Amplified TCR beta libraries were sequenced as 87-base-pair reads on the Illumina HiSeq System. The study's own analysis went as follows. A later analysis tallied 75 million to 95 million unique TCR beta chains across the approximately 670 repertoires, and about 12 million of those chains were shared by two or more donors. A nearest-neighbor algorithm error-corrected the raw reads and collapsed the reads into unique sequences, merging closely related sequences to remove PCR and sequencing errors. V, D and J gene segments were assigned by aligning CDR3 sequences to IMGT reference sequences. Each retained sequence needed at least a six-nucleotide match to both a V gene segment and a J gene segment. A rearrangement was called productive if the CDR3 had no stop codons and remained in frame with V and J, and every other rearrangement was called non-productive. CDR3 was defined by IMGT convention, running from the second conserved V-encoded cysteine to the conserved J-encoded phenylalanine. The earlier analysis of about 560 of the donors excluded any sequence lacking an unambiguous match to a single V gene segment. An earlier analysis of approximately 590 of the donors classified V segments as functional when productive rearrangements were above 56.7% and as segregating when the standard deviation between donors was above 5%. A statistical classification framework was developed to diagnose cytomegalovirus status using the catalog of TCR beta chain sequences. In a later analysis, V and J genes were assigned by comparing TCR nucleotide sequences against IMGT/GENE-DB human TR gene sequences. The TCRdist pipeline was used in a later analysis to assign CDR3 sequences and most-parsimonious VDJ recombination scenarios. In a later analysis, each TCR beta chain was defined by its CDR3 amino acid sequence together with its V-gene family, and reads lacking a unique V-gene family were excluded. As a way to deal with suspected cross-contamination and a sequencing artifact, a later analysis dropped more than 500 nucleotide sequences that were highly shared and had low generation probability. In a later analysis, a clonal expansion index for each public chain was calculated from normalized within-repertoire ranks of inferred template counts. In a later analysis, generation probabilities were computed using a VDJ recombination model fitted to out-of-frame rearrangements, and the results were checked against IGoR. In a later analysis, hypergeometric tests were used to score TCR-TCR, TCR-HLA and TCR-CMV co-occurrence, with a repertoire-size bias correction applied to TCR pairs. To estimate false discovery rates, a later analysis permuted the HLA or CMV assignments 20 times. In a later analysis, co-occurring TCRs were grouped with DBSCAN, and TCRdist sequence similarity was added when clustering was performed within HLA-allele-positive subsets. Co-occurrence clustering excluded repertoires with fewer than 30,000 or more than 120,000 public chains, plus five with anomalous nucleotide sharing. In TCRdb, the immuneACCESS table is reduced to in-frame sequences with V and J assigned. These tables do not hold every clone; where another copy was compared, an unresolved V gene accounts for under half, and the others remain unexplained. That table furnishes V, J and clone size, whereas the DNA furnished D and trimming. Present in this sample are 90,000 to 100,000 clones, 69% of which were seen just once. The ten largest make up 2.5% to 3% of the sample.

For CDR1 and CDR2, the germline V gene lists MNHEY and SVGAGI. The V and J ends are trimmed by 0 bases and 2 bases, leaving 11 bases between them. Measured from the cysteine to the phenylalanine, the CDR3 is 15 residues long. Just the 45-base CDR3 DNA is kept, in frame starting at base 1. Results the study describes overall, beyond this receptor: In a later analysis, TCR association rates were found to vary across HLA loci, with the most associated TCRs seen for DRB1 alleles and the fewest for HLA-C alleles. Because counts were too low, around 18 rarely observed V segments, including chromosome 9 orphons, were left out of the earlier analysis of 587 of the donors. In a later genetic analysis, fewer N-insertions in productive TCRs were reported among donors in an Asian-associated ancestry cluster than the roughly 670-donor mean. A later analysis found that most CMV-associated TCR beta chains appeared HLA-restricted, with HLA associations seemingly driven largely by CMV exposure. For the cohort, immune exposure information was limited to CMV serostatus. A few of the identified cytomegalovirus-associated TCR beta chains were confirmed in vitro to be specific for cytomegalovirus antigens. The 87-base-pair reads could not distinguish some IMGT-functional V segments, including TRBV6-2 and TRBV6-3, so those segments were excluded. An association between a missense DCLRE1C variant and V-gene and J-gene trimming of TCR beta chains was found in a later genetic analysis and replicated in an independent cohort. Assigning TCR associations to individual alleles was difficult when HLA alleles, especially DR and DQ, strongly co-occurred. A further reported finding was that TCR beta sequences accurately predicted the HLA-A and HLA-B alleles for most subjects in the first cohort. Presence/absence analyses assumed roughly uniform sequencing depth across donors, an assumption that may not hold. The sequencing pipeline was judged likely to have produced a cluster of highly shared sequence variants as a technical artifact. The authors suggested that the approach could potentially be extended to other disease states and immunological phenotypes. Linkage disequilibrium might explain the correlated functional status among segregating V segments, but an unknown experimental factor could not be excluded. This cohort had only TCR beta chains sequenced, and the lack of alpha or paired-chain data limited which features could be detected. The study gave a list of about 170 TCR beta chains associated with cytomegalovirus. Compared with equally common non-associated chains, HLA-associated TCR beta chains in a later analysis were more clonally expanded and had lower generation probabilities. Because HLA typing was unavailable for some donors at each locus, only the typed subset was used in association tests. The classifier was reported to diagnose cytomegalovirus status with high specificity and sensitivity in both the original cohort and the validation cohort. At a false discovery rate of 0.05, a later analysis linked 16,951 TCR beta sequences to specific HLA alleles. Broadly in line with IMGT annotations, most TCR beta V segments showed up in productive rearrangements about 87% or about 30% of the time in an earlier analysis of approximately 600 of the donors. A later analysis reported that several top co-occurrence clusters appeared linked to parvovirus B19, influenza, CMV and Epstein-Barr virus. Across donors, most TCR sequences were observed very rarely, whereas some public TCRs were present in many individuals.

The cohort comprised some 700 healthy bone marrow donors. At the time of sampling, every cohort member was nominally healthy, though immune exposures that went unrecorded were likely present. The donor tested CMV seronegative and was one of the 352 seronegative cohort members. Each donor provided a peripheral blood sample, and peripheral blood mononuclear cells were used for TCR beta sequencing. Genomic DNA was extracted from the blood cell samples with the Qiagen DNeasy Blood Extraction Kit. A few counts support this clone. Its antigen target is currently unknown. No base quality information exists; no much larger clone differs at one position.

The sequenced sample consisted of PBMCs. The clonotype originates from a man aged 45 to 65 in good health and CMV-seronegative. The sequence is built from TRBV6-5 and TRBJ2-7; the D gene is unclear. The sequenced DNA: TGTGCCAGCAGTTACTCGTGGGCTGATACCTACGAGCAGTACTTC. Translated, this is CASSYSWADTYEQYF.